The 13 T cell receptor beta chains below come from one sample, sequenced in a study of T cell repertoires in cytomegalovirus infection. MiXCR, applied by TCRdb to the reads, yields one record per CDR3 protein. In the table there are roughly 180,000 distinct CDR3 sequences, 28% of which are singletons. Sample: PBMCs. These receptors were collected from a human donor in good health (CMV status not recorded). Some clones in this sample may be carry-over from other donors' samples.

The chain combines TRBV20-1 with TRBJ1-2; D ambiguous. This CDR3 region has 11 residues. V was clipped by 2 bases and J by 8 bases, with 9 bases between them. CDR1 and CDR2 from the germline V gene are DFQATT and SNEGSKA (reference sequence). The CDR3: CSARRQSGYTF. As DNA, the CDR3 is TGCAGTGCTAGAAGGCAATCGGGCTACACCTTC.

The sample holds a few counts of this clonotype. This chain uses TRBV7-6 with TRBJ1-1; D remains ambiguous. This CDR3 is 13 amino acids long. The germline V gene encodes CDR1 SGHVS and CDR2 FNYEAQ. V was pared by 5 bases and J by 3 bases, with 10 bases between. The CDR3 region is CASSRREDTEAFF. The CDR3 DNA is TGTGCCAGCAGCAGGAGGGAGGACACTGAAGCTTTCTTT.

The genes are TRBV7-8 and TRBJ2-1; the match to TRBD2 covers 7 bases. J lost 8 bases, V lost 2 bases, and 12 bases had no gene match. This CDR3 spans 16 amino acids. Germline V gene data show CDR1 as SGHVS and CDR2 as FQNEAQ. CDR3 amino acids: CASSLRNQRGGDEQFF. DNA for the CDR3: TGTGCCAGCAGCTTAAGGAACCAGCGGGGAGGGGATGAGCAGTTCTTC.

This clonotype was observed many times. V and J are TRBV7-9 and TRBJ1-2; 7 bases agree with TRBD1. V shed 1 base and J 2 bases; nucleotides not matched to a gene: 10. Germline loops: CDR1 SEHNR, CDR2 FQNEAQ (reference sequence). The CDR3 consists of 17 residues. The CDR3 DNA is TGTGCCAGCAGCTTAGATATTATGGGGACAGAGAACTATGGCTACACCTTC. This sequence encodes CASSLDIMGTENYGYTF.

A few counts support this clonotype. The rearrangement links TRBV4-1 to TRBJ1-6, with D unclear. The CDR3 consists of 15 residues. CDR1 MGHRA and CDR2 YSYEKL come from the germline V gene. V lost 0 bases and J 10 bases, leaving 13 bases between the germline ends. Here the CDR3 reads CASSQDHGIGSPLHF. The CDR3 nucleotides read TGCGCCAGCAGCCAAGATCACGGGATAGGATCACCCCTCCACTTT.

This clonotype was observed many times. The chain links TRBV7-2 to TRBJ2-7; 10 nucleotides align to TRBD1. The V segment lost 5 bases and the J segment 5 bases; nucleotides outside the gene matches: 6. This CDR3 has 14 residues. Germline V gene sequence: CDR1 SGHTA, CDR2 FQGNSA. The CDR3 bases are TGTGCCAGCAGCACCGGGACAGGGGATGACGAGCAGTACTTC. Residues: CASSTGTGDDEQYF.

The chain is built from TRBV19 and TRBJ2-3; D unclear. Germline V gene lookup returns CDR1 LNHDA and CDR2 SQIVND (reference sequence). This CDR3 contains 15 residues. Trimming took off 6 bases at V and 0 bases at J, with 13 bases between the two ends. The CDR3 sequence is CASSLQSQSTDTQYF. The CDR3 DNA reads as TGTGCCAGTAGCTTACAGAGCCAAAGCACAGATACGCAGTATTTT.

The genes are TRBV7-8 and TRBJ2-5; 12 bases are a match to TRBD2. The CDR3 spans 15 residues. CDR1 is SGHVS, CDR2 FQNEAQ, per germline. The J segment lost 1 base and the V segment lost 7 bases, leaving 4 bases of the junction unmatched. CDR3 sequence: CASTLAGGPQETQYF. The CDR3 DNA is TGTGCCAGCACCCTAGCGGGGGGGCCCCAAGAGACCCAGTACTTC.

CDR3 in DNA: TGTGCCAGTAGTATGGGCCGGAGCGATGGCTACACCTTC. Amino acid sequence: CASSMGRSDGYTF. The chain uses TRBV19 and TRBJ1-2; D gene unclear. Trimming stripped 3 bases from V and 6 bases from J, with 11 bases between. Germline V gene lookup returns CDR1 LNHDA and CDR2 SQIVND (reference sequence). The CDR3 is 13 amino acids.

A few counts support this clonotype. This chain links TRBV6-5 with TRBJ2-6, with a tentative D call TRBD2 (6 bases). This CDR3 comprises 16 residues. The V and J ends lost 0 bases and 1 base respectively, with 7 bases between them. The germline V gene encodes CDR1 MNHEY and CDR2 SVGAGI. The CDR3 loop reads CASSYSGGSGANVLTF. The CDR3 bases are TGTGCCAGCAGTTACTCCGGGGGTTCTGGGGCCAACGTCCTGACTTTC.

The chain is built from TRBV6-1 and TRBJ1-1; D perhaps matches TRBD1 (5 bases). Germline-derived CDR1 and CDR2 are MNHNS and SASEGT. V dropped 1 base and J dropped 3 bases, with 12 bases sitting between them. The CDR3 loop spans 15 amino acids. The CDR3 DNA reads TGTGCCAGCAGTGAAGTTGGTGGGGCCTACACTGAAGCTTTCTTT. Translated, it gives CASSEVGGAYTEAFF.

The chain is built from TRBV7-8 and TRBJ1-4, with D tentatively TRBD1 (6 bases). With 6 bases removed from V and 1 base from J, the gap between germline ends came to 12 bases. Germline CDR1 is SGHVS and CDR2 is FQNEAQ. This CDR3 comprises 15 residues. In DNA, the CDR3 is TGTGCCAGCAGAAGTCAAGGGGGAACTAATGAAAAACTGTTTTTT. It yields the protein CASRSQGGTNEKLFF.

This clonotype was recorded many times. This rearrangement joins TRBV7-8 to TRBJ2-7; D not resolved. This CDR3 has 14 residues. CDR1 and CDR2 from the germline V gene are SGHVS and FQNEAQ. The germline V and J ends were trimmed by 1 base and 0 bases, with 7 bases remaining between them. CDR3 sequence reads: CASSLEQSSYEQYF. The DNA for the CDR3 is TGTGCCAGCAGCTTAGAACAGAGCTCCTACGAGCAGTACTTC.